The clone carrying this T cell receptor (beta chain) was counted many times. RNA transcripts yielded amplified TCR beta CDR3 regions. The TCR CDR3 was amplified in a first-round RT-PCR using the HTBI primer set. From the multiplex PCR reads, TCRdb called clonotypes with MiXCR, one entry per CDR3 protein. The table has roughly 380,000 distinct CDR3 sequences, about 20% seen once. This entry comes from a study of T cells in Graves' hyperthyroidism and ophthalmopathy. CDR1 is SGHTA and CDR2 is FQGNSA in the germline V gene. The CDR3 has 13 amino acids. Between the trimmed V and J ends, which lost 11 bases and 0 bases, there was a span of 13 bases.

V usage is TRBV7-2 and J usage is TRBJ1-1; no definite D call. What was sequenced was blood. The clonotype was recovered from a woman aged 18-29 years with Graves' hyperthyroidism. DNA of the CDR3: TGTGCCTATTGGGAGGCTATGAACACTGAAGCTTTCTTT. It translates to CAYWEAMNTEAFF. The full variable domain, rest sourced from reference TRBV7-2 and TRBJ1-1, is GAGVSQSPSNKVTEKGKDVELRCDPISGHTALYWYRQSLGQGLEFLIYFQGNSAPDKSGLPSDRFSAERTGGSVSTLTIQRTQQEDSAVYLCAYWEAMNTEAFFGQGTRLTVV.